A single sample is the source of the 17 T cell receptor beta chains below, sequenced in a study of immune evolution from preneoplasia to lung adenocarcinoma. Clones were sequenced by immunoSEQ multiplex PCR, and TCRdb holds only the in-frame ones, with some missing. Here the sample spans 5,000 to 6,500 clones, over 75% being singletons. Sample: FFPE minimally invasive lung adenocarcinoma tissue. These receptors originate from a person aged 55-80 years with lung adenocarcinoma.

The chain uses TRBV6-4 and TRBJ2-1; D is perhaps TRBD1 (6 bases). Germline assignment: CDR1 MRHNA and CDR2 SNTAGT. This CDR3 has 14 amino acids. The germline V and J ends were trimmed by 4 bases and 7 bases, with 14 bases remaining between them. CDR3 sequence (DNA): TGTGCCAGCAGTGTCGAGATCAGGGGAAATGAGCAGTTCTTC. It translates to CASSVEIRGNEQFF.

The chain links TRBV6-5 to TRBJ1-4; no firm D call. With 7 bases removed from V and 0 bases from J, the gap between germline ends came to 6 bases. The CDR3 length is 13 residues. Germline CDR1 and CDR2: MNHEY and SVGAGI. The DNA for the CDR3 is TGTGCCAGCACCGGGACAACTAATGAAAAACTGTTTTTT. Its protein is CASTGTTNEKLFF.

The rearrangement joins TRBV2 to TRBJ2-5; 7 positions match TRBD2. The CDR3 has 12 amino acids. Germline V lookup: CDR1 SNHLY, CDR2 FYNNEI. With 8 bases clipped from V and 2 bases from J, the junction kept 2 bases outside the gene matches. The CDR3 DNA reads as TGTGCCAGCGGAGCGGGGCAAGAGACCCAGTACTTC. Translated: CASGAGQETQYF.

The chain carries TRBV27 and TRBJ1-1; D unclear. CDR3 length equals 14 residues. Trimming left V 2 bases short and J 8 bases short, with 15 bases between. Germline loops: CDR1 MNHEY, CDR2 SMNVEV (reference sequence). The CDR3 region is CASSLIGGPGEAFF. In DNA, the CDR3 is TGTGCCAGCAGTTTAATTGGAGGTCCGGGCGAAGCTTTCTTT.

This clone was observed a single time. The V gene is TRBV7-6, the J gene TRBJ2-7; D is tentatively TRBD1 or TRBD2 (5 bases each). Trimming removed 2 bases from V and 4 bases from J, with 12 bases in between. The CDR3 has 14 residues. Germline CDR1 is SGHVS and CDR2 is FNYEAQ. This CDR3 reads CASSLIGGGYEQYF. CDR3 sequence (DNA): TGTGCCAGCAGCTTAATTGGTGGGGGTTACGAGCAGTACTTC.

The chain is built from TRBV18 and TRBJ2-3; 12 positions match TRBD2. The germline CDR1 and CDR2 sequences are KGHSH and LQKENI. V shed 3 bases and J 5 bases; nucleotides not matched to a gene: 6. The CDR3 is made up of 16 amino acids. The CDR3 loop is CASSPRLAGEGDTQYF. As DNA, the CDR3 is TGTGCCAGCTCACCCCGACTAGCGGGAGAGGGAGATACGCAGTATTTT.

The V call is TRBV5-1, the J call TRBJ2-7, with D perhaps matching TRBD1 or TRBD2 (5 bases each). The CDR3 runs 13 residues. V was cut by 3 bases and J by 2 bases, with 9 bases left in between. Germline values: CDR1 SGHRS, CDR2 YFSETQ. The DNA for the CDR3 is TGCGCCAGCAGCTGGGACGGAACCTACGAGCAGTACTTC. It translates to CASSWDGTYEQYF. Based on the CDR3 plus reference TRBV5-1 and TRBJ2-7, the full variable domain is KAGVTQTPRYLIKTRGQQVTLSCSPISGHRSVSWYQQTPGQGLQFLFEYFSETQRNKGNFPGRFSGRQFSNSRSEMNVSTLELGDSALYLCASSWDGTYEQYFGPGTRLTVT.

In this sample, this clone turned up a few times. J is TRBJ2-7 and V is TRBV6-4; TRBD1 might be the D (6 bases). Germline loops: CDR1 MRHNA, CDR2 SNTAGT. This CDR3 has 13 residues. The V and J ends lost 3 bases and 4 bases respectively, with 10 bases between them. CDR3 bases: TGTGCCAGCAGTGAGGACAGAGCTTACGAGCAGTACTTC. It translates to CASSEDRAYEQYF.

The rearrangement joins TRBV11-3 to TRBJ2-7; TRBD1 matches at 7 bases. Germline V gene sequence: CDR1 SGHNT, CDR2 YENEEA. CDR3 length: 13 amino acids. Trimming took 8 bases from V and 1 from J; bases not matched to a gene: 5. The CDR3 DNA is TGTGCCAGCGAAAGGACAGGTTCCTACGAGCAGTACTTC. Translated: CASERTGSYEQYF.

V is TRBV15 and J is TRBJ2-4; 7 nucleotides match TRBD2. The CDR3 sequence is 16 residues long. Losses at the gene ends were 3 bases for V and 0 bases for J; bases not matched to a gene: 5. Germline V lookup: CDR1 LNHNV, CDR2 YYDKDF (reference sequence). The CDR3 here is CATSRGEGVAKNIQYF. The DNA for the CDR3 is TGTGCCACCAGCAGGGGGGAGGGAGTAGCCAAAAACATTCAGTACTTC.

CDR3 in amino acids: CASSLGRPGTPSYEQYF. CDR3 coding DNA: TGTGCCAGCAGCTTAGGGAGACCCGGGACACCCTCCTACGAGCAGTACTTC. The genes are TRBV7-8 and TRBJ2-7; the D gene is possibly TRBD1 (6 bases). Germline values: CDR1 SGHVS, CDR2 FQNEAQ. V dropped 1 base and J dropped 0 bases, with 16 bases sitting between them. The CDR3 covers 17 residues.

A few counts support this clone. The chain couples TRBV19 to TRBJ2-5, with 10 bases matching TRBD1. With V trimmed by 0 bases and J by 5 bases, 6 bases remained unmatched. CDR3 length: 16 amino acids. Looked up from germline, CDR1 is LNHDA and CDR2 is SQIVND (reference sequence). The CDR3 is CASSIDLTGGRETQYF. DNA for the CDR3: TGTGCCAGTAGTATAGATCTGACAGGGGGCCGGGAGACCCAGTACTTC.

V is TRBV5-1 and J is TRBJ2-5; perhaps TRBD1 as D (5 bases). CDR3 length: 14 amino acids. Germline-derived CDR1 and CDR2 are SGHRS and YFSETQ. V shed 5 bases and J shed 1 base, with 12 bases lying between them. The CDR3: CASRPQDSQETQYF. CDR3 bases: TGCGCCAGCAGACCCCAAGACAGCCAAGAGACCCAGTACTTC.

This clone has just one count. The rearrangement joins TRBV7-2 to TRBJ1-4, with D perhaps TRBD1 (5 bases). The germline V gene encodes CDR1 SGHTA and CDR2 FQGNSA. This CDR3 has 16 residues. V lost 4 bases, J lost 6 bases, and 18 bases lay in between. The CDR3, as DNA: TGTGCCAGCAGCTGGGGCCCCGGCAGGAGGCATGAAAAACTGTTTTTT. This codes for CASSWGPGRRHEKLFF.

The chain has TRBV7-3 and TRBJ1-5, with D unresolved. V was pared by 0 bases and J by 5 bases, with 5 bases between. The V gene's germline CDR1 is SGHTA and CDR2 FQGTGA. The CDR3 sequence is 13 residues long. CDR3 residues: CASSLTWDQPQHF. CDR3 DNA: TGTGCCAGCAGCTTAACCTGGGATCAGCCCCAGCATTTT.

The DNA of the CDR3 is TGTGCCAGCAGCTTGCTTCCCACGAGCTCTGGAAACACCATATATTTT. This sequence encodes CASSLLPTSSGNTIYF. This chain links TRBV11-2 with TRBJ1-3; D is unclear. V dropped 3 bases and J dropped 0 bases, with 12 bases sitting between them. This CDR3 region has 16 residues. Germline V gene sequence: CDR1 SGHAT, CDR2 FQNNGV.

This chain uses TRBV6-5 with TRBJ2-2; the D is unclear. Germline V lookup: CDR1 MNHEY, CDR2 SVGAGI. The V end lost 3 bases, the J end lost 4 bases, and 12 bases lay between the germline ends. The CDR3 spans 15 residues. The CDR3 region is CASSYSGLGTGELFF. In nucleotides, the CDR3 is TGTGCCAGCAGTTATTCGGGTTTGGGCACCGGGGAGCTGTTTTTT.